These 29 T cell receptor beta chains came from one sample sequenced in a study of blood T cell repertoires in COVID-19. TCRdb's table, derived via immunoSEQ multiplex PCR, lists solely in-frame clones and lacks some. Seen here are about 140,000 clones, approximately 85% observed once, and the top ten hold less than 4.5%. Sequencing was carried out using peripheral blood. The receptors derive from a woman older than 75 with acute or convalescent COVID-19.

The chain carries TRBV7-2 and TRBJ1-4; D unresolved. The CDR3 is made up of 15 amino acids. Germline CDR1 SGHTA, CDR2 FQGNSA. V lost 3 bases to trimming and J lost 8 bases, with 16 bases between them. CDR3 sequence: CASSFGGQELEKLFF. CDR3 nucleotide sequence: TGTGCCAGCAGCTTCGGCGGGCAGGAGCTAGAAAAACTGTTTTTT. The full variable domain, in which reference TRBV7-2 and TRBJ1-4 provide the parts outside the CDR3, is GAGVSQSPSNKVTEKGKDVELRCDPISGHTALYWYRQSLGQGLEFLIYFQGNSAPDKSGLPSDRFSAERTGGSVSTLTIQRTQQEDSAVYLCASSFGGQELEKLFFGSGTQLSVL.

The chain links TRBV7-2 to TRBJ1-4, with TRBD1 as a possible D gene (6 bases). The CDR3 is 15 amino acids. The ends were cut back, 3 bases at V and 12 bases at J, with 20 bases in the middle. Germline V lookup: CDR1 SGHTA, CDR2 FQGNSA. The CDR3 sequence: CASSLGAGAEGELFF. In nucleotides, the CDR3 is TGTGCCAGCAGCTTGGGGGCAGGGGCCGAGGGGGAACTGTTTTTT.

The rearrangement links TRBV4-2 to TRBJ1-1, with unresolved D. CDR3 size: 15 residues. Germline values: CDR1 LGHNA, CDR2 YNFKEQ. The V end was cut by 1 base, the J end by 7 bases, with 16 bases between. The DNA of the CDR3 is TGTGCCAGCAGCCAAGCCACGGGGTATTCCGATGAAGCTTTCTTT. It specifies CASSQATGYSDEAFF.

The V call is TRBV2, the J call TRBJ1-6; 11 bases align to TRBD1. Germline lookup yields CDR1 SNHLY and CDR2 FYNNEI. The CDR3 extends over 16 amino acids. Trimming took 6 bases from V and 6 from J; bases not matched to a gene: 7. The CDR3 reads CASSGTGGIFNSPLHF. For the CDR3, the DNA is TGTGCCAGCAGCGGGACAGGGGGAATTTTTAATTCACCCCTCCACTTT. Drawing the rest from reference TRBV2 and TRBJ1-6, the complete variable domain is EPEVTQTPSHQVTQMGQEVILRCVPISNHLYFYWYRQILGQKVEFLVSFYNNEISEKSEIFDDQFSVERPDGSNFTLKIRSTKLEDSAMYFCASSGTGGIFNSPLHFGNGTRLTVT.

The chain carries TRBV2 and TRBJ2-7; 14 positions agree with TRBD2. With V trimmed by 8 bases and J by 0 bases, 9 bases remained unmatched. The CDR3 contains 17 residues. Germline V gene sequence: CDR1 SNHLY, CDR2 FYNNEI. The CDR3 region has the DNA TGTGCCAGCCGGATCAGGACTAGCGGGAGGTACTCCTACGAGCAGTACTTC. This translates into CASRIRTSGRYSYEQYF.

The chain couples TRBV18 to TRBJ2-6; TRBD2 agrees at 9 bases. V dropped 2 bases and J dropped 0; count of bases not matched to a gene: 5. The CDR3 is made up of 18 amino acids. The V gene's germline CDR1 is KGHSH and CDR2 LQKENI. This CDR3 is CASSPWLAGNSGANVLTF. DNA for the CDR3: TGTGCCAGCTCACCATGGCTAGCGGGGAACTCTGGGGCCAACGTCCTGACTTTC.

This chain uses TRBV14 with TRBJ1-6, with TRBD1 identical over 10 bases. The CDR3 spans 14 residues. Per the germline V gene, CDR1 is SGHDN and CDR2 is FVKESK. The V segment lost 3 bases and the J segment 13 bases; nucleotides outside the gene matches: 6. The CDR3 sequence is CASSQRTGGVPLHF. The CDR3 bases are TGTGCCAGCAGCCAGAGGACAGGGGGTGTCCCCCTCCACTTT.

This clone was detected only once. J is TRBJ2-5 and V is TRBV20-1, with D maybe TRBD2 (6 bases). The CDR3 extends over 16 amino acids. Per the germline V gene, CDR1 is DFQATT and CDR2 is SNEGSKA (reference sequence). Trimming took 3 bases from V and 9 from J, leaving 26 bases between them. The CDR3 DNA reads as TGCAGTGCTAGTGGGGGAGGCCTAAGGTTTGGTATGGCCCAGTACTTC. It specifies CSASGGGLRFGMAQYF.

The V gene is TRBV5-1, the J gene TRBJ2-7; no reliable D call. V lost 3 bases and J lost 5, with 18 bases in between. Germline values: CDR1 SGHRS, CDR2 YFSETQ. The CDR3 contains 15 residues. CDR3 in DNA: TGCGCCAGCAGCTCACGGCCACCACGAGAGGACGAGCAGTACTTC. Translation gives CASSSRPPREDEQYF.

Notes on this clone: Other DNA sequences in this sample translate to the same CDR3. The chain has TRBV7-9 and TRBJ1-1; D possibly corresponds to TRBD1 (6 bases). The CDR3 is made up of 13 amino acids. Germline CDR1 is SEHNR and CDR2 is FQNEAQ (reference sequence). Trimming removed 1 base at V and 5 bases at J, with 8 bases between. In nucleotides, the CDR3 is TGTGCCAGCAGCTTAGAAGGGGGAACTGAAGCTTTCTTT. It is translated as CASSLEGGTEAFF.

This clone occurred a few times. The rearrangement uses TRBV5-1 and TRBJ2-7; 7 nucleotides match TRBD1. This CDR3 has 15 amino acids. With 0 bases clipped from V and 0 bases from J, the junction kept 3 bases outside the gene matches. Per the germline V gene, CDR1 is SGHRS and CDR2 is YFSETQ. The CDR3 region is CASSLEGTVSYEQYF. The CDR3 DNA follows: TGCGCCAGCAGCTTGGAGGGGACAGTCTCCTACGAGCAGTACTTC. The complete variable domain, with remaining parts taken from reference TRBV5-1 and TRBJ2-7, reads KAGVTQTPRYLIKTRGQQVTLSCSPISGHRSVSWYQQTPGQGLQFLFEYFSETQRNKGNFPGRFSGRQFSNSRSEMNVSTLELGDSALYLCASSLEGTVSYEQYFGPGTRLTVT.

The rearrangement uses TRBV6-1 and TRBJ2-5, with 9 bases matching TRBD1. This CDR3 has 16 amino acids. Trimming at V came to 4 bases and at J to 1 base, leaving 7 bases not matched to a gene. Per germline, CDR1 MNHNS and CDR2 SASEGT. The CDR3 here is CASSVAQGASQETQYF. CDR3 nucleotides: TGTGCCAGCAGTGTCGCACAGGGGGCCTCCCAAGAGACCCAGTACTTC.

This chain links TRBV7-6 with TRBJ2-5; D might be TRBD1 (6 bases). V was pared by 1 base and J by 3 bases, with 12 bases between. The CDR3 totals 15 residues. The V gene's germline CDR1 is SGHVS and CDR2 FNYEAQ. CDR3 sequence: CASSLGSTGEETQYF. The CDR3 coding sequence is TGTGCCAGCAGCTTAGGTTCGACAGGCGAAGAGACCCAGTACTTC.

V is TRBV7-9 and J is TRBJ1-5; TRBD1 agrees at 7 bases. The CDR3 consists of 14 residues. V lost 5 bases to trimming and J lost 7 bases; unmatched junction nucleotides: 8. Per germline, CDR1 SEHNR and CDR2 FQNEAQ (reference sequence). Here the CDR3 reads CASSPATGHQPQHF. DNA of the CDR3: TGTGCCAGCAGCCCAGCGACAGGGCACCAGCCCCAGCATTTT. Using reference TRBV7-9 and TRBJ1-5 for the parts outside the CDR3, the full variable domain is DTGVSQNPRHKITKRGQNVTFRCDPISEHNRLYWYRQTLGQGPEFLTYFQNEAQLEKSRLLSDRFSAERPKGSFSTLEIQRTEQGDSAMYLCASSPATGHQPQHFGDGTRLSIL.

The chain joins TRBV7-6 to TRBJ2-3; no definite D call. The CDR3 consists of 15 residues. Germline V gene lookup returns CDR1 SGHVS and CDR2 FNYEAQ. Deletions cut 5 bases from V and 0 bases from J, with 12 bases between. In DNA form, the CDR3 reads TGTGCCAGCAGCCCACATATGACTAGCACAGATACGCAGTATTTT. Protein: CASSPHMTSTDTQYF.

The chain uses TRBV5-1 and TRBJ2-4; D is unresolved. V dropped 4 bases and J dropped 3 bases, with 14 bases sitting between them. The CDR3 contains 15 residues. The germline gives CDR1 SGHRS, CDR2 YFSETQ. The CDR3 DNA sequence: TGCGCCAGCAGCCTACTCGGGTTGGACAAAAACATTCAGTACTTC. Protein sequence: CASSLLGLDKNIQYF.

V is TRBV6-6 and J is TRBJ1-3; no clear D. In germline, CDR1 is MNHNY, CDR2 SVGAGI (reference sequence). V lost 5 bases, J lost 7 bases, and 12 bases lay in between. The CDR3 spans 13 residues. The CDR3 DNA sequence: TGTGCCAGCAGTCCACGAACGCGGAACACCATATATTTT. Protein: CASSPRTRNTIYF.

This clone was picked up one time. CDR3 in amino acids: CASSLSLETEAFF. DNA of the CDR3: TGTGCCAGCAGCTTGAGTTTGGAGACTGAAGCTTTCTTT. The gene calls are TRBV5-6 and TRBJ1-1; D is undetermined. V was cut by 1 base and J by 5 bases, with 9 bases left in between. Germline loops: CDR1 SGHDT, CDR2 YYEEEE. The CDR3 runs to 13 residues.

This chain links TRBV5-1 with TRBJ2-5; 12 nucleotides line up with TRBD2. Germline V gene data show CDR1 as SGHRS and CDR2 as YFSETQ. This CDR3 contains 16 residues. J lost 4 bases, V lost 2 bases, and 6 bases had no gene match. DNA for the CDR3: TGCGCCAGCAGCTTACTAGCGGGGGGTTCCCCAGAGACCCAGTACTTC. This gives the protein CASSLLAGGSPETQYF.

The CDR3 sequence: CATWRSHSGNTIYF. The DNA for the CDR3 is TGTGCCACCTGGAGGTCCCACTCTGGAAACACCATATATTTT. The chain carries TRBV2 and TRBJ1-3; D uncertain. Germline lookup yields CDR1 SNHLY and CDR2 FYNNEI. The CDR3 is 14 residues long. V gave up 10 bases and J gave up 0 bases, with 13 bases separating them.

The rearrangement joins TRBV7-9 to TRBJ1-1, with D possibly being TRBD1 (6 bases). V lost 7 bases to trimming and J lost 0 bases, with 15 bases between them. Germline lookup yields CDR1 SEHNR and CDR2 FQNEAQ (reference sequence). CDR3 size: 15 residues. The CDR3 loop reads CASTRGAGLNTEAFF. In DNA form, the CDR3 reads TGTGCCAGCACCCGGGGGGCAGGGCTGAACACTGAAGCTTTCTTT. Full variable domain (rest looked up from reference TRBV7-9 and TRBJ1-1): DTGVSQNPRHKITKRGQNVTFRCDPISEHNRLYWYRQTLGQGPEFLTYFQNEAQLEKSRLLSDRFSAERPKGSFSTLEIQRTEQGDSAMYLCASTRGAGLNTEAFFGQGTRLTVV.

The CDR3 region has the DNA TGCGCCAGCGCGAAAGCGGGACTAGCGGGAGGTGGGAGCACCGGGGAGCTGTTTTTT. This translates into CASAKAGLAGGGSTGELFF. V gene TRBV5-1 combines with J gene TRBJ2-2; 15 bases line up with TRBD2. Germline V gene sequence: CDR1 SGHRS, CDR2 YFSETQ. V lost 7 bases and J lost 4; bases outside the gene matches: 14. The CDR3 runs to 19 residues.

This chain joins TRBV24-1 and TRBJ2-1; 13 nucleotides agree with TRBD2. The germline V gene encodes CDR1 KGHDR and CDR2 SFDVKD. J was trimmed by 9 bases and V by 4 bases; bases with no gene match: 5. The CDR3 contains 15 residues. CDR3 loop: CATSDRTSGSSEQFF. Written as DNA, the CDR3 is TGTGCCACCAGTGACCGGACTAGCGGGAGTTCTGAGCAGTTCTTC.

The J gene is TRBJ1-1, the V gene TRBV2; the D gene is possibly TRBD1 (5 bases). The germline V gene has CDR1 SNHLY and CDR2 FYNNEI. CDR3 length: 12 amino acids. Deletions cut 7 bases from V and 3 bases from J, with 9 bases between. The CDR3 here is CASTPRDTEAFF. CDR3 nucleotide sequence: TGTGCCAGCACCCCCAGGGACACTGAAGCTTTCTTT. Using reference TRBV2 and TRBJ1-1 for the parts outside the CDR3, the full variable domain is EPEVTQTPSHQVTQMGQEVILRCVPISNHLYFYWYRQILGQKVEFLVSFYNNEISEKSEIFDDQFSVERPDGSNFTLKIRSTKLEDSAMYFCASTPRDTEAFFGQGTRLTVV.

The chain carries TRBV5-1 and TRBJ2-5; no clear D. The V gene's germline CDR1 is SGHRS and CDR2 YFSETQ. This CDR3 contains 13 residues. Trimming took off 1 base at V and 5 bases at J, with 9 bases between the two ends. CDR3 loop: CASSLSGLETQYF. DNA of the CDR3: TGCGCCAGCAGCTTGTCGGGTTTGGAGACCCAGTACTTC. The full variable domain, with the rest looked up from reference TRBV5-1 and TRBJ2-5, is KAGVTQTPRYLIKTRGQQVTLSCSPISGHRSVSWYQQTPGQGLQFLFEYFSETQRNKGNFPGRFSGRQFSNSRSEMNVSTLELGDSALYLCASSLSGLETQYFGPGTRLLVL.

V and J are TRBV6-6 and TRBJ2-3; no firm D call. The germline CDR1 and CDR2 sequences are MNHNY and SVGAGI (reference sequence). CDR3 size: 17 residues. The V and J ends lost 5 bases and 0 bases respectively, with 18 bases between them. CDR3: CASSPQVAGPSTDTQYF. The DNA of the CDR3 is TGTGCCAGCAGTCCCCAGGTGGCTGGCCCAAGCACAGATACGCAGTATTTT.

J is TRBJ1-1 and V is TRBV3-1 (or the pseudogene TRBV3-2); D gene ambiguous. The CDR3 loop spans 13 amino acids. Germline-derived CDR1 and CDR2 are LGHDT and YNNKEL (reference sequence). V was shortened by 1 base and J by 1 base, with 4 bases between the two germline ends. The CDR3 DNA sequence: TGTGCCAGCAGCCAAGGCAGGAACACTGAAGCTTTCTTT. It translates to CASSQGRNTEAFF.

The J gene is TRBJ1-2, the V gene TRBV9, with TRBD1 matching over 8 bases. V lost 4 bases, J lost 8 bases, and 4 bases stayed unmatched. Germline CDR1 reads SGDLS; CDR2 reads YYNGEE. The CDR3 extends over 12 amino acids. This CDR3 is CASSPRDRGYTF. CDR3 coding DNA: TGTGCCAGCAGCCCTAGGGACAGGGGCTACACCTTC.

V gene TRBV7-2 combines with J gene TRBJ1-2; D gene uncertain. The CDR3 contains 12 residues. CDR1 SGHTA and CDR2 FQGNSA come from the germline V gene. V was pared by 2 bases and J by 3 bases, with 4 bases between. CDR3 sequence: CASSLRDYGYTF. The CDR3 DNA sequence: TGTGCCAGCAGCTTACGTGACTATGGCTACACCTTC.